This T cell receptor beta chain derives from a study of cytomegalovirus exposure and HLA in healthy donors. The study's findings and limits: Common viral pathogens seemed to be connected with several of the most significant clusters, according to a later analysis.

Vbeta (60) and Jbeta (13) primers were used in the PCR. Sequencing used immunoSEQ multiplex PCR; TCRdb keeps in-frame clones, though not all of them. The data show about 160,000 clones, 75% seen once. The trim removed 7 bases at V and 5 bases at J, leaving 5 bases unmatched. CDR1 is SNHLY, CDR2 FYNNEI, per germline. The CDR3 has 14 residues. This clone was found once. What it binds is unknown. The receptor's source is a female donor in good health and CMV-seronegative. The sample comprised PBMCs. The rearrangement links TRBV2 to TRBJ2-1, with 10 bases that match TRBD2. The CDR3 nucleotides are TGTGCCAGCATACCGGGACTAGCGAACAATGAGCAGTTCTTC. Its translation is CASIPGLANNEQFF.